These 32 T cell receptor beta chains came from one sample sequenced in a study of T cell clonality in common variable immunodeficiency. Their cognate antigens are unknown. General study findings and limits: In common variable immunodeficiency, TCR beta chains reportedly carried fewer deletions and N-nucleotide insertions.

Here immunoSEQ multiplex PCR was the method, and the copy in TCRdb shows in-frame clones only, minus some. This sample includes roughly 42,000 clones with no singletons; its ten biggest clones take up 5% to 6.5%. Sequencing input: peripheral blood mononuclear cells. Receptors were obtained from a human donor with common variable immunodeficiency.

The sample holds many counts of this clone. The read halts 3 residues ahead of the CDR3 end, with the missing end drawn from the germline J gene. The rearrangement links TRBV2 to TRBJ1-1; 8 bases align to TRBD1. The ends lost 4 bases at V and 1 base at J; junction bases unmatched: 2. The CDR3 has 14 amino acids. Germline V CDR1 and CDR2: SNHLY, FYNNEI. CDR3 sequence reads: CASSVGQGNTEAFF. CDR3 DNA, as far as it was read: TGTGCCAGCAGTGTCGGACAGGGGAACACTGAA.

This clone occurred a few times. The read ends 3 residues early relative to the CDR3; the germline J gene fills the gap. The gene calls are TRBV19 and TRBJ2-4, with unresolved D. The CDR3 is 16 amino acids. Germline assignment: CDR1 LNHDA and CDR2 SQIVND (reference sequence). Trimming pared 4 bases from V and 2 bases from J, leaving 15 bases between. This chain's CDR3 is CASSNPPRGTKNIQYF. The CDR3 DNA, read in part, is TGTGCCAGTAGTAACCCCCCCCGCGGAACCAAAAACATT.

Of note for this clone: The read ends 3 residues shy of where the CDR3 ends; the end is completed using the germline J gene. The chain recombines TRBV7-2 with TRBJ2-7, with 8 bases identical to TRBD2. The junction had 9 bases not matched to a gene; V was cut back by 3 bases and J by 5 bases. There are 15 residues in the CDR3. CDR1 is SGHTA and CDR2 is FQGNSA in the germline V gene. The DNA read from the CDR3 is TGTGCCAGCAGCTTTTTCCTGGCGGGGGGCGACGAG. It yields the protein CASSFFLAGGDE. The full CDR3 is CASSFFLAGGDEQYF.

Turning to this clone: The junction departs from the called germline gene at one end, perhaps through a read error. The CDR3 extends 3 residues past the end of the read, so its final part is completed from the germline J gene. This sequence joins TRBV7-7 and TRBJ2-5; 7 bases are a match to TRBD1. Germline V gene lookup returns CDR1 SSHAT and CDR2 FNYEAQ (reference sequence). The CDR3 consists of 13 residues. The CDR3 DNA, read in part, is TGTGCTAGCAGCCCCGGGACAGAAGAGACC. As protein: CASSPGTEET. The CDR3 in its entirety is CASSPGTEETQYF.

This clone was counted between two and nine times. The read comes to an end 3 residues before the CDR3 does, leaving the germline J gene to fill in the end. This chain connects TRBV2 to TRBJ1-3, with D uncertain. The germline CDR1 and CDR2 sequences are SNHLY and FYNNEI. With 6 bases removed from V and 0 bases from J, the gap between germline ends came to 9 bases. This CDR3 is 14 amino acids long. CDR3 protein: CASRARSSGNTIYF. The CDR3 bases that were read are TGTGCCAGCAGGGCCCGATCCTCTGGAAACACC.

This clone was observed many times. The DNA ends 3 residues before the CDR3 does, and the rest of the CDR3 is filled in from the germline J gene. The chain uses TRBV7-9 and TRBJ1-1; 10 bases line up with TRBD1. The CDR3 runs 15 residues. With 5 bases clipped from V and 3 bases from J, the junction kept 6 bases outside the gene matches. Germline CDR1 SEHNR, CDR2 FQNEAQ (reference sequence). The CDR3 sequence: CASSPVGTGDTEAFF. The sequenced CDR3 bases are TGTGCCAGCAGCCCGGTGGGGACAGGGGACACTGAA.

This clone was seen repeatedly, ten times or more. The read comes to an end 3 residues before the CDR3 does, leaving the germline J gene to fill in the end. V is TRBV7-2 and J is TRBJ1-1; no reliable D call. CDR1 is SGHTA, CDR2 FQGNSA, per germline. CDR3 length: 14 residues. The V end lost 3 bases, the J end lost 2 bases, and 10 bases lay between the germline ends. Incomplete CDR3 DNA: TGTGCCAGCAGCTTCCTGGGCTCTAACACTGAA. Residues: CASSFLGSNTE. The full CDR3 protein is CASSFLGSNTEAFF.

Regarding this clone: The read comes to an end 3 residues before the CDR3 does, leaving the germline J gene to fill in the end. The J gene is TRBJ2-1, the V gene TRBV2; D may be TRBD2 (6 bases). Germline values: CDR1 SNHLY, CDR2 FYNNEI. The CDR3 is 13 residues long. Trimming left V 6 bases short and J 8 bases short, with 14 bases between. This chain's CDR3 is CASRAWGDYEQFF. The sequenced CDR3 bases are TGTGCCAGCAGGGCCTGGGGGGACTATGAG.

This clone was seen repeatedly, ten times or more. CDR3 DNA (partial): TGTGCCTGGAGATCCGCAGGGGGCACTGAA. It yields the protein CAWRSAGGTE. The entire CDR3 sequence reads CAWRSAGGTEAFF. The chain employs TRBV30 and TRBJ1-1; 7 bases map to TRBD1. The read is 3 residues too short to cover the CDR3 end, so that end is filled in from the germline J gene. Germline V gene data show CDR1 as GTSNPN and CDR2 as SVGIG (reference sequence). J was trimmed by 4 bases and V by 3 bases; bases with no gene match: 5. CDR3 length: 13 amino acids.

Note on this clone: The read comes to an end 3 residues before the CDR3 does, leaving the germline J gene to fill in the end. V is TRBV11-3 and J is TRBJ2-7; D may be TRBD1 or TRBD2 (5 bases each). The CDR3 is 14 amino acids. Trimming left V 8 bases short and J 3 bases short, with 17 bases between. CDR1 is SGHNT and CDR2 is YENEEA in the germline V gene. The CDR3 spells CASSRGATNYEQYF. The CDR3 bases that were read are TGTGCCAGCTCTAGGGGAGCGACAAACTACGAG.

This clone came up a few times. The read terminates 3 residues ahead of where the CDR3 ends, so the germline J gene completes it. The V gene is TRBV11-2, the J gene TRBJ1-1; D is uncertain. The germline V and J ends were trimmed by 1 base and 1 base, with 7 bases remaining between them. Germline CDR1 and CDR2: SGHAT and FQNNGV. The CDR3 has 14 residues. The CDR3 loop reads CASSLVRQNTEAFF. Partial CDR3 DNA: TGTGCCAGCAGCTTAGTGCGGCAGAACACTGAA.

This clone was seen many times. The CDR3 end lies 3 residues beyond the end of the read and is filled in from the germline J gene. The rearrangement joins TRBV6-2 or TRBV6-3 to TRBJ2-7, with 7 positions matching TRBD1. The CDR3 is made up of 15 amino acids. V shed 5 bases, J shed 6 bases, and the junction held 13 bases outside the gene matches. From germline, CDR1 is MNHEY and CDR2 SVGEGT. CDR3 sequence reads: CASSQRGQKKAEQYF. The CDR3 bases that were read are TGTGCCAGCAGTCAACGGGGACAGAAAAAGGCCGAG.

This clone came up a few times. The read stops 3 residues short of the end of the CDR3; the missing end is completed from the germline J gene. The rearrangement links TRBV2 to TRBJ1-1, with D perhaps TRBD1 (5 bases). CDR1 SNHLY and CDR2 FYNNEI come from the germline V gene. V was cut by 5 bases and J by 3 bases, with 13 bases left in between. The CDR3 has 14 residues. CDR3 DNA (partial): TGTGCCAGCAGTTTTACCCAGGGTGACACTGAA. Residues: CASSFTQGDTE. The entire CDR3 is CASSFTQGDTEAFF. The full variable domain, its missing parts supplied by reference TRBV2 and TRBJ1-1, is EPEVTQTPSHQVTQMGQEVILRCVPISNHLYFYWYRQILGQKVEFLVSFYNNEISEKSEIFDDQFSVERPDGSNFTLKIRSTKLEDSAMYFCASSFTQGDTEAFFGQGTRLTVV.

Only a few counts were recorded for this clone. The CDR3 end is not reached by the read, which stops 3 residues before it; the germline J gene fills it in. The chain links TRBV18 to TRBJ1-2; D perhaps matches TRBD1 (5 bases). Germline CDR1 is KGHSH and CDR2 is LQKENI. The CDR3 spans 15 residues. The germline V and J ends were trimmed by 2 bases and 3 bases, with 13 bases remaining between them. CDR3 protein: CASSPSPGTYYGYTF. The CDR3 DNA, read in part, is TGTGCCAGCTCACCAAGTCCGGGGACTTACTATGGC.

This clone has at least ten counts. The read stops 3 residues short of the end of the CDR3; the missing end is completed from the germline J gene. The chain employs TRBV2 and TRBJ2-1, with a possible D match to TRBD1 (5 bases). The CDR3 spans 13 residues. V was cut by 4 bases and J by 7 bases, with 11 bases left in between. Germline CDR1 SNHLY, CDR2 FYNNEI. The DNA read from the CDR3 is TGTGCCAGCAGTGTTGACAGTCAGAATGAG. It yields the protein CASSVDSQNE. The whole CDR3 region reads CASSVDSQNEQFF.

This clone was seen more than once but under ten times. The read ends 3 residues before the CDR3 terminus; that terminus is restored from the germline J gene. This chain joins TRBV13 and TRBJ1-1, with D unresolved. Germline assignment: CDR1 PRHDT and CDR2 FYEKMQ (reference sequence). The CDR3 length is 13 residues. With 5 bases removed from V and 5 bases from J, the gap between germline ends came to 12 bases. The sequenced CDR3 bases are TGTGCCAGCAGCCGCGAAGCGAGAACTGAA. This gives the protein CASSREARTE. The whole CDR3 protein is CASSREARTEAFF.

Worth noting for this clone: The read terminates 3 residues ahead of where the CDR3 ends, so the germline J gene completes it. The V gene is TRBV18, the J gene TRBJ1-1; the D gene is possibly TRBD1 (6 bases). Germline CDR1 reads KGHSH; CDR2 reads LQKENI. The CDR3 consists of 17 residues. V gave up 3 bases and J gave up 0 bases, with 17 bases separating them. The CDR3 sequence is CASSPLAAGAMNTEAFF. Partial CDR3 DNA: TGTGCCAGCTCACCCCTGGCGGCAGGGGCCATGAACACTGAA.

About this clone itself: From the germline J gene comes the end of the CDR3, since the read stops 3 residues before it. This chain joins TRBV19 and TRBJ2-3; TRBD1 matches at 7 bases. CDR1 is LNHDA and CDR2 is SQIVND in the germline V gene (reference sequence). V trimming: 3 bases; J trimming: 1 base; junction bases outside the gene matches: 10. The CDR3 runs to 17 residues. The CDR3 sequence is CASSIASRGHGTDTQYF. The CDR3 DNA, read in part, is TGTGCCAGTAGTATTGCCTCGAGGGGGCATGGCACAGATACG.

The sequenced part of the CDR3 DNA is TGTGCCAGCAGTGAAATAGCCGGAGCCGGCTACGAG. It is translated as CASSEIAGAGYE. The CDR3 in full is CASSEIAGAGYEQYF. The chain has TRBV6-1 and TRBJ2-7; D uncertain. The read gets to within 3 residues of the CDR3 end, and the germline J gene fills in the rest. V was cut by 2 bases and J by 3 bases, with 14 bases left in between. The CDR3 length is 15 residues. Germline V lookup: CDR1 MNHNS, CDR2 SASEGT.

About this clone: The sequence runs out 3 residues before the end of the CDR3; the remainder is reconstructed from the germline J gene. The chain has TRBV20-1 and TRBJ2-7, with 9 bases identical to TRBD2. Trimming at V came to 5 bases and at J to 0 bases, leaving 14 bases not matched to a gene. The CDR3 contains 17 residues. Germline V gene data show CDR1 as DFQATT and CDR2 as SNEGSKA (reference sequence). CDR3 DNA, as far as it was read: TGCAGTGCTCCCCGGGACGGACTAGCGAGGAGCTCCTACGAG. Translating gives CSAPRDGLARSSYE. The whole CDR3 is CSAPRDGLARSSYEQYF.

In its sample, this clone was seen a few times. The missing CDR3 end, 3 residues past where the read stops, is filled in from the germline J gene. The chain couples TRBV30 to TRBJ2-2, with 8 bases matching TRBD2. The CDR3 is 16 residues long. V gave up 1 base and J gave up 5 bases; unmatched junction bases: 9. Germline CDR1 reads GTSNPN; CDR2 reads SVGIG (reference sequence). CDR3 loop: CAWSGRAGVNTGELFF. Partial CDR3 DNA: TGTGCCTGGAGTGGACGAGCGGGGGTGAATACCGGGGAG.

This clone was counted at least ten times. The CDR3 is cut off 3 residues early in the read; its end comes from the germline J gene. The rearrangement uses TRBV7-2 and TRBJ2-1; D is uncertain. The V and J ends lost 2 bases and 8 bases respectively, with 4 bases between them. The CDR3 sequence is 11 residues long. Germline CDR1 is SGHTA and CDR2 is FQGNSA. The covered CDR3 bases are TGTGCCAGCAGCTTATCAGATGAG. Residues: CASSLSDE. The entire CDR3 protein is CASSLSDEQFF.

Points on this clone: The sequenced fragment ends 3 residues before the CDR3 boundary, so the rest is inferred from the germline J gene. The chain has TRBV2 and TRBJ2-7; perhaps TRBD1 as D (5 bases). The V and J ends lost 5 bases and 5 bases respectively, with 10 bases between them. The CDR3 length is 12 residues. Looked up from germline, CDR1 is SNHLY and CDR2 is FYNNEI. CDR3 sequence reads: CASSTRGNEQYF. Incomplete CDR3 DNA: TGTGCCAGCAGTACAAGGGGAAACGAG.

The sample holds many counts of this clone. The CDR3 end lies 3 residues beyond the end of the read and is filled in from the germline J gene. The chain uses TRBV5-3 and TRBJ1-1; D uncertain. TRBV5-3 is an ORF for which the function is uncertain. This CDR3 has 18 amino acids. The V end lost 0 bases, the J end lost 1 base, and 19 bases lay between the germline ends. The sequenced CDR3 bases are TGTGCCAGAAGCTTGGTTTCCCCTCTCCCCACAGAGAACACTGAA. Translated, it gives CARSLVSPLPTENTE. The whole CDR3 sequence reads CARSLVSPLPTENTEAFF.

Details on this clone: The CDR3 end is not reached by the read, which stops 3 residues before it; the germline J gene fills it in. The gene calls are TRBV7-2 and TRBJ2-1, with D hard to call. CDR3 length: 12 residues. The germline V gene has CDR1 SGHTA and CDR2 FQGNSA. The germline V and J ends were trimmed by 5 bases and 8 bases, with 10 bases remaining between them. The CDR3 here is CASSRVLDEQFF. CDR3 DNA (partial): TGTGCCAGCAGCAGGGTCTTGGATGAG. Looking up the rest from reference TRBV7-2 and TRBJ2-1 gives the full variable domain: GAGVSQSPSNKVTEKGKDVELRCDPISGHTALYWYRQSLGQGLEFLIYFQGNSAPDKSGLPSDRFSAERTGGSVSTLTIQRTQQEDSAVYLCASSRVLDEQFFGPGTRLTVL.

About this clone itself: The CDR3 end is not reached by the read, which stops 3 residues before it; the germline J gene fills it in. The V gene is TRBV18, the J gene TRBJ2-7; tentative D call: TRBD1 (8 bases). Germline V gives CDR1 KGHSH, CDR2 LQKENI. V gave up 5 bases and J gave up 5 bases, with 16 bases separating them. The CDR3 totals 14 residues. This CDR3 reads CASSTLTGGDEQYF. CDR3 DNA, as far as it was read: TGTGCCAGCTCAACACTCACAGGGGGGGACGAG.

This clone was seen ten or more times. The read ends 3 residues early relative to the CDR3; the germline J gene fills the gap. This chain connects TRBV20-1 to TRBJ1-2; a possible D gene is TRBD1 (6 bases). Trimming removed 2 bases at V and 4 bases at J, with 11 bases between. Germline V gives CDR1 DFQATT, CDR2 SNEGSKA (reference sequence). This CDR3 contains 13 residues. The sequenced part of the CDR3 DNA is TGCAGTGCTAGATTGGGGGCAGGCTATGGC. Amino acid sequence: CSARLGAGYG. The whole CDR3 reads CSARLGAGYGYTF.

The CDR3 protein is CASTKVPGSETQYF. The DNA read from the CDR3 is TGCGCCAGCACGAAGGTCCCAGGTTCGGAGACC. The J gene is TRBJ2-5, the V gene TRBV5-1; D remains ambiguous. The sequence runs out 3 residues before the end of the CDR3; the remainder is reconstructed from the germline J gene. Germline V gene data show CDR1 as SGHRS and CDR2 as YFSETQ. Trimming cost V 6 bases and J 5 bases, with 17 bases left between them. The CDR3 has 14 residues.

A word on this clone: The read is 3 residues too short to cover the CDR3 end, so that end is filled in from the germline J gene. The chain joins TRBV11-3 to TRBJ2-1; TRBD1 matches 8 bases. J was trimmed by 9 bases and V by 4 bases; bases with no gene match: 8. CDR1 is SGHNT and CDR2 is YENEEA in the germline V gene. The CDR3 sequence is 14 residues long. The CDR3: CASSSRQGQGEQFF. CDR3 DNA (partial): TGTGCCAGCAGCTCCAGACAGGGGCAGGGTGAG.

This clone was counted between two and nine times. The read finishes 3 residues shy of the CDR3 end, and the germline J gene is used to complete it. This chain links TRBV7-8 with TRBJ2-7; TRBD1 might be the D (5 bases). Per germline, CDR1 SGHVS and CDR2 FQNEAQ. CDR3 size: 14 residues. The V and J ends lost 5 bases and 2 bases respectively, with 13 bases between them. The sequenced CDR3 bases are TGTGCCAGCAGCCTTACCAGGGTCCCCTACGAG. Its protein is CASSLTRVPYE. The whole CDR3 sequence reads CASSLTRVPYEQYF.

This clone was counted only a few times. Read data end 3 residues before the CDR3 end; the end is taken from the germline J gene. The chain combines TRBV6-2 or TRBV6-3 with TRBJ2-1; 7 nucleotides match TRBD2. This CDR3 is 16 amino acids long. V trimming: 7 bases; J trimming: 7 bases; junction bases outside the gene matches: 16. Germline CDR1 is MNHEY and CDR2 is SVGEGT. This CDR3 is CASTQRGGRDSNEQFF. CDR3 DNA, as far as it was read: TGTGCCAGCACCCAACGGGGAGGGCGAGATAGTAATGAG.

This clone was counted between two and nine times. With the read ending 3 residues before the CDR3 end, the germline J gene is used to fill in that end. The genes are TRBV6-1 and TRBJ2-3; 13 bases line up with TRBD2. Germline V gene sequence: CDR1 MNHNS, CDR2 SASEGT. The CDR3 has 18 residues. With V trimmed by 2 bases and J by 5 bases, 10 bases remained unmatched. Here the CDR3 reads CASSEFPGLAGRLDTQYF. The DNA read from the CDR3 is TGTGCCAGCAGTGAATTTCCGGGACTAGCGGGACGGTTAGATACG.